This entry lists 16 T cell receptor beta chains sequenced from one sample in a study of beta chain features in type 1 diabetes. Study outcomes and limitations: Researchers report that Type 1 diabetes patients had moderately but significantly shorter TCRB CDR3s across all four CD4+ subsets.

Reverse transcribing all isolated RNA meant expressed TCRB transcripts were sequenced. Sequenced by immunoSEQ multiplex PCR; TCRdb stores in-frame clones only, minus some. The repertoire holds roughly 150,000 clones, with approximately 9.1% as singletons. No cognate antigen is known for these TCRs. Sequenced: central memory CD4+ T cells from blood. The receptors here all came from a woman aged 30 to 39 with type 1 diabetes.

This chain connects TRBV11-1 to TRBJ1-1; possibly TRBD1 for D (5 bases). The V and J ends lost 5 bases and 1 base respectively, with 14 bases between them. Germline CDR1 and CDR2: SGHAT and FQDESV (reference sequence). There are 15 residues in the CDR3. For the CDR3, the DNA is TGTGCCAGCAGCGGATTCAGGGTGGAGAACACTGAAGCTTTCTTT. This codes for CASSGFRVENTEAFF.

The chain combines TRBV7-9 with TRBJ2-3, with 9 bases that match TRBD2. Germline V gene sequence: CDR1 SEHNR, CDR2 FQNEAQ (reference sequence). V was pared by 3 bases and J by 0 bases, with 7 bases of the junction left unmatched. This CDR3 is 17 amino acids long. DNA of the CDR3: TGTGCCAGCAGCTTGGGGAATAGCGGGAGCAGCACAGATACGCAGTATTTT. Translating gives CASSLGNSGSSTDTQYF.

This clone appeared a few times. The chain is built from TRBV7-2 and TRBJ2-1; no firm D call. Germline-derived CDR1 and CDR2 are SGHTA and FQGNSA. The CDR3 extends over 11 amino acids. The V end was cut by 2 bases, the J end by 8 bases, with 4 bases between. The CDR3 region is CASSLIDEQFF. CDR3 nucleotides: TGTGCCAGCAGCTTAATCGATGAGCAGTTCTTC.

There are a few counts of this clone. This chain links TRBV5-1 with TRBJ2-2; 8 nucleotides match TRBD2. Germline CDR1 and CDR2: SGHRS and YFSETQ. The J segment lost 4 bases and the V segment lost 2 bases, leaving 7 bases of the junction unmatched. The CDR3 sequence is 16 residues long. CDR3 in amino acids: CASSFTAGDRTGELFF. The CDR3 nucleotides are TGCGCCAGCAGCTTTACAGCGGGAGATCGCACCGGGGAGCTGTTTTTT.

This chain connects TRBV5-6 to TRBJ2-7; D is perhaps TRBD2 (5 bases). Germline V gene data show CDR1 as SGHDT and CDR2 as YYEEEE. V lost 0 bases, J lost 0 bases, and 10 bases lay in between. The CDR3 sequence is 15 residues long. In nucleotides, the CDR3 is TGTGCCAGCAGCTTGGGAGGGCTAGACTCCTACGAGCAGTACTTC. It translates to CASSLGGLDSYEQYF.

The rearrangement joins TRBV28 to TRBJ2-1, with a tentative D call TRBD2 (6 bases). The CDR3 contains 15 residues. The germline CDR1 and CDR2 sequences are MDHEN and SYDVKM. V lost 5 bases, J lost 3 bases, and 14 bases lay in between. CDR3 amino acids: CASSPTWGVYNEQFF. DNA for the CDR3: TGTGCCAGCAGTCCCACCTGGGGGGTCTACAATGAGCAGTTCTTC.

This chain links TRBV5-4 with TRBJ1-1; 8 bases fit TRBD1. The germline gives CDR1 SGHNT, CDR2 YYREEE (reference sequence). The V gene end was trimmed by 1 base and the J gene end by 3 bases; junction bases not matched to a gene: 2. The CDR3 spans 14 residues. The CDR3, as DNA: TGTGCCAGCAGCTTGACAGGGGGGGACACTGAAGCTTTCTTT. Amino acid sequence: CASSLTGGDTEAFF.

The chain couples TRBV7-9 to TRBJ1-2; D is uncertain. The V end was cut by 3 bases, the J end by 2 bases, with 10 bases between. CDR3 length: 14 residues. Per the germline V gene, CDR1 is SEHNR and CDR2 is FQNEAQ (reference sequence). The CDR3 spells CASSFLPENYGYTF. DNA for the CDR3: TGTGCCAGCAGCTTTCTCCCGGAGAACTATGGCTACACCTTC. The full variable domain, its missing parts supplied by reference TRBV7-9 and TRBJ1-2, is DTGVSQNPRHKITKRGQNVTFRCDPISEHNRLYWYRQTLGQGPEFLTYFQNEAQLEKSRLLSDRFSAERPKGSFSTLEIQRTEQGDSAMYLCASSFLPENYGYTFGSGTRLTVV.

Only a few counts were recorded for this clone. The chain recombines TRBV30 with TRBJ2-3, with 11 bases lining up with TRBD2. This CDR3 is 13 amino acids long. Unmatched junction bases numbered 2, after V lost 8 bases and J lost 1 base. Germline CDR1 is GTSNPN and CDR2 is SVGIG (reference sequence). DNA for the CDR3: TGTGCCAGGGGACTAGCGGGCACAGATACGCAGTATTTT. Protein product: CARGLAGTDTQYF.

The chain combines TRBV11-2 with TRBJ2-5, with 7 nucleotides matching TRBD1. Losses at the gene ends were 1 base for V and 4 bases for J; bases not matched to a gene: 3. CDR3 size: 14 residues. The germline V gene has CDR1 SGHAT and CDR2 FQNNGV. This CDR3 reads CASSLGGQLETQYF. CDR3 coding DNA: TGTGCCAGCAGCTTAGGGGGACAGTTAGAGACCCAGTACTTC.

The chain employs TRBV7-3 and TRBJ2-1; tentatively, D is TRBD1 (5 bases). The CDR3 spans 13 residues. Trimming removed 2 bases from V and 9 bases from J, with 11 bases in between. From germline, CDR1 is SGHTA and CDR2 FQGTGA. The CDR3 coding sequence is TGTGCCAGCAGCTTACGGCAGGGTGTTGAGCAGTTCTTC. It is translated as CASSLRQGVEQFF.

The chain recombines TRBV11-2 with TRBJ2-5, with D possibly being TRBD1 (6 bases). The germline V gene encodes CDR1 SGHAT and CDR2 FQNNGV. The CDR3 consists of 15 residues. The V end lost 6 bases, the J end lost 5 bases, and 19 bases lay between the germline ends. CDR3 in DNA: TGTGCCAGCAGTCTCTCAGGGGCAGCTGGTGAGACCCAGTACTTC. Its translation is CASSLSGAAGETQYF.

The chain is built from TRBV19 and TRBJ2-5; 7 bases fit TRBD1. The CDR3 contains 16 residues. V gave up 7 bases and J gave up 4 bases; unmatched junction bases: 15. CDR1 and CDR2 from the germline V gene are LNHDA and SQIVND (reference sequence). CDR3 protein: CASTKKGASISETQYF. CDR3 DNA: TGTGCCAGTACAAAGAAGGGGGCTTCGATATCAGAGACCCAGTACTTC.

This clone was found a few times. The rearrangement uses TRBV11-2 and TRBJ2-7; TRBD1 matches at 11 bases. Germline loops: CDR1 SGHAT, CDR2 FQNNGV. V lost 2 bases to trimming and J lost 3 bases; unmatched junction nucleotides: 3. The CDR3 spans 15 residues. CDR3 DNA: TGTGCCAGCAGCTTATCCGGGACAGGGGGCTACGAGCAGTACTTC. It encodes CASSLSGTGGYEQYF. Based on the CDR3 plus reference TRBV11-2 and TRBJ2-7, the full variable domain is EAGVAQSPRYKIIEKRQSVAFWCNPISGHATLYWYQQILGQGPKLLIQFQNNGVVDDSQLPKDRFSAERLKGVDSTLKIQPAKLEDSAVYLCASSLSGTGGYEQYFGPGTRLTVT.

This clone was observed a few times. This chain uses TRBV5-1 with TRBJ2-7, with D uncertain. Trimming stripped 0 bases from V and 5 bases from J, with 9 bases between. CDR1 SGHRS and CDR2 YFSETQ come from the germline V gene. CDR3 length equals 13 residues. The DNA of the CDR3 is TGCGCCAGCAGCTTGGAACTAAGTAACGAGCAGTACTTC. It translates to CASSLELSNEQYF.

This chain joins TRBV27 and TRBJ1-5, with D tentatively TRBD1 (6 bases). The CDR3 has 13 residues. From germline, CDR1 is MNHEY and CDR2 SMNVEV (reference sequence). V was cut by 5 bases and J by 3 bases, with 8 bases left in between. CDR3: CASSNRVNQPQHF. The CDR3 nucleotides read TGTGCCAGCAGTAACAGGGTCAATCAGCCCCAGCATTTT.